The entry below gives a single T cell receptor beta chain sequence along with its context. This clonotype was detected ten times or more. Which antigen it targets is not known. No qualities accompany the bases; no much larger clone lies one base away. This entry belongs to a study of glioma-infiltrating T cells (dated by TCRdb to about 2016). About the investigation overall: The study sequenced TCR alpha- and beta-chain repertoires from glioma tissue, from non-neoplastic brain tissue and from matched peripheral blood mononuclear cells. Three low-grade glioma patients, about 8 primary glioblastoma patients, and three non-glioma patients who contributed non-neoplastic brain tissue made up the paired cohort. To measure divergence between tissue and blood T-cell populations, each tissue-infiltrating repertoire was compared with the peripheral blood repertoire of the same patient. On the study overall, not on this receptor specifically: Small numbers underpinned the group comparisons: eight or nine glioblastoma patients, three low-grade glioma patients and three non-neoplastic patients. VJ-independent divergence between tissue and blood was lower than expected in non-neoplastic patients but higher than expected in all gliomas, particularly low-grade gliomas. Tissue and blood shared very few CDR3 sequences, a result attributed to high CDR3 diversity and limited sampling.

The CDR3, cysteine through phenylalanine, is 13 amino acids long. Only the CDR3 DNA is retained, 39 bases long and in frame from the first base. V and J lose 0 bases and 4 bases, and a span of 4 bases separates them. CDR1 and CDR2, looked up from the germline V gene, are MGHRA and YSYEKL. The iRepertoire nested amplicon-rescue multiplex PCR (arm-PCR) platform was used to amplify TCR alpha and beta CDR3 regions from RNA. For one-step reverse transcription and amplification, roughly 85-400 ng of tissue mRNA or PBMC total RNA was used as input. Following bead purification, Illumina adapters were added through a secondary multiplex PCR, and the libraries were then gel-purified between 200 and 400 bp. The libraries contained internal 6-nucleotide barcodes that were used for demultiplexing. The libraries were sequenced on an Illumina MiSeq using 2x220 or 2x250 nucleotide paired-end reads. The source study handled its data this way. FLASH 1.2.11 was used to merge paired reads, and BWA-MEM then aligned the reads to the GRCh37 human genome before TRA and TRB reads were extracted. For V and J assignment, an IMGT-derived reference of cassette sequences and CDR3 motifs that included pseudogenes was used. Three-frame translation of reads was performed, and productive CDR3s were defined as those with a C...FGXG motif and no stop codons. Clonotypes were defined as unique combinations of V-J cassette pair and CDR3 amino acid sequence. Hamming distance filtering was applied to reads, with thresholds set by the sequence error rate of each sample in mapped regions. In-frame beta chains were kept once TCRdb had trimmed the public reads at Q25 with fastp and called clones with MiXCR. Rows merge per CDR3 protein into single entries with the most common DNA and genes. In this record, the V and J calls reflect TCRdb's handling and not the investigators' own analysis. In all, the sample holds more than 90,000 distinct CDR3 sequences, and approximately 39% of those were seen once. Of the sample, less than 45% falls within the top ten clones.

Sequencing was carried out using glioma tissue, nonneoplastic brain tissue, or PBMCs (not recorded which). Recombination joined TRBV4-1 with TRBJ2-1; the D gene is unclear. This TCR came from a human donor with low-grade glioma or glioblastoma, undergoing nonglioma brain surgery, or in good health (not recorded which). The CDR3 in this case is CASSQEGYNEQFF. The DNA reads TGCGCCAGCAGCCAAGAGGGGTACAATGAGCAGTTCTTC.